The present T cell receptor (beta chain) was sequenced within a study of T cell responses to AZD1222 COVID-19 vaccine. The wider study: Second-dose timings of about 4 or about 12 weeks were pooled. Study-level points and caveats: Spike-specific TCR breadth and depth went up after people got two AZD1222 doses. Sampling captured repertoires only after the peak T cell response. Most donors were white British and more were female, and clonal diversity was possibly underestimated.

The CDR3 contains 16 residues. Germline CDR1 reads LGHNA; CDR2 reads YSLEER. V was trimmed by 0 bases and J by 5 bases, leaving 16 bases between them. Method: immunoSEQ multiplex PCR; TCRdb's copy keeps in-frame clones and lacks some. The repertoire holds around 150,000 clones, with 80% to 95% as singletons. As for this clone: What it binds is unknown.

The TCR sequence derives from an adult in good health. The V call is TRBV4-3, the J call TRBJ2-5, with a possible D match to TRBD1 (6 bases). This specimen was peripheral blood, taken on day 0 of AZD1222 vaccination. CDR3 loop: CASSQDLGAGRETQYF. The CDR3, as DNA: TGCGCCAGCAGCCAAGATCTGGGGGCAGGAAGGGAGACCCAGTACTTC.